Listed here is a single TCR beta chain. Its antigen is still unknown. Base qualities are not provided; no much larger clone lies one nucleotide away. Per the germline V gene (reference sequence), MNHNY is the CDR1 and SVGAGI is the CDR2. The junction shows trimming of 0 bases on V and 4 bases on J, plus 9 bases between the germline ends. Counted from cysteine to phenylalanine, this CDR3 has 14 amino acids. The read is trimmed to its CDR3 DNA, 42 bases read in frame from base 1. The data were taken from a study of blood T cell repertoires in COVID-19 (dated by TCRdb to 2020 to 2021). Turning to the overall study: Samples from collaborators originated in the United States, Italy and Spain and spanned both the acute and convalescent phases of COVID-19. A freely available public database, intended as a resource for researchers studying the immune response to SARS-CoV-2, is where the repertoires were released. The prospective study material was composed of cDNA or gDNA derived from T cells, B-cell-depleted T cells, or PBMCs. A de-identified subject ID, COVID-19 status, age in years and sex were almost always included in the sample metadata. The samples were drawn from two sources: the first 160 participants of the ongoing ImmuneRACE study, and 1,200 or so subjects contributed by 6 global collaborators. Subjects who had been exposed to COVID-19, were actively infected with it, or had recovered from it provided the deeply sampled blood TCRbeta repertoires that made up the dataset. HLA class I and class II types, where available, came from metadata supplied by the sample provider rather than from assay-based typing.

Whole blood was collected in K2EDTA tubes by collaborating institutions according to the institutions' own protocols. For TCRbeta analysis, collaborators shipped samples as frozen whole blood, isolated PBMCs, or DNA extracted from either of those sample types. The immunoSEQ Assay, a bias-controlled multiplex PCR, was used to amplify TCRbeta CDR3 regions from genomic DNA. In the paper's pipeline: Nucleated cell counts per sample were estimated from amplification of reference gene primers within the assay. To quantify the absolute abundance of each unique TCRbeta CDR3 rearrangement, sequence reads were collapsed and filtered. For each sample, productive Simpson clonality was calculated by taking the square root of Simpson's diversity index across productive rearrangements. TCRdb re-hosts the immuneACCESS table, in-frame sequences only. Its copies lack some clones; in the studies checked, an unresolved V gene accounts for under half of them, and the cause for the rest is not known. V and J calls and clone size follow that table, whereas D and trimming were derived from the DNA. Across this sample there are about 190,000 clones, with nearly 90% seen only once. The leading ten clones occupy 0.6% to 0.8% of the sample.

What the study reported, not specific to this receptor: The amount of clinical and demographic metadata varied by source and participant and was provided uncurated.

The rearrangement joined TRBV6-6 to TRBJ1-2; no D gene call is confident. This TCR was sampled from a man aged 45-60 years with acute or convalescent COVID-19. The material sequenced was peripheral blood. The CDR3 in this case is CASSYSAATYGYTF. The DNA is as follows: TGTGCCAGCAGTTACTCGGCGGCCACCTATGGCTACACCTTC.